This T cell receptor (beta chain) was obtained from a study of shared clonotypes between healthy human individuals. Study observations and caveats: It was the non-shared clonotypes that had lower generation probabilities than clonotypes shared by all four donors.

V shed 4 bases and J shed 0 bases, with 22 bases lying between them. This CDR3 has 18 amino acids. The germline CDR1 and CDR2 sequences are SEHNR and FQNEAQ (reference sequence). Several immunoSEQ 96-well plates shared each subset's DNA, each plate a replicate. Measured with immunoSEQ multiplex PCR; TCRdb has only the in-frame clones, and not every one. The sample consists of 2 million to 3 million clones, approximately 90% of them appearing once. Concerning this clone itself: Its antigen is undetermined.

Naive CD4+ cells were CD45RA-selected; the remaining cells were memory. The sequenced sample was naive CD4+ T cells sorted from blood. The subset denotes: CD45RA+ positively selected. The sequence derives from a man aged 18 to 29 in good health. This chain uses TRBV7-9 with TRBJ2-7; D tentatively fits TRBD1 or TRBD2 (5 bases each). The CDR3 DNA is TGTGCCAGCAGCTCCACCTCGTTCGGGGCCATTAGCTCCTACGAGCAGTACTTC. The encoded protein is CASSSTSFGAISSYEQYF.